Given below is one TCR beta chain in context. Antigen unknown. One entry per CDR3 protein, called by TCRdb with MiXCR from the 5' RACE reads. The sample consists of some 96,000 distinct CDR3 sequences, 4.4% of them appearing once. Time point given: sample taken at primary tumor resection. Donors were 55 to 75 untreated early-stage non-small cell lung cancer patients. Material for sequencing was whole RNA from tumor, nontumor lung or frozen PBMC, left unsorted. CDR1 is LGHDT, CDR2 YNNKEL, per germline (reference sequence). V lost 0 bases to trimming and J lost 0 bases, with 9 bases between them. CDR3 size: 15 residues. The sample is drawn from a study of spatial heterogeneity in lung cancer. Study information: Tumor regions showed TCR transcript counts that correlated strongly with a T cell module score from matched bulk RNA-seq. Whole-study findings and limits: Counts of expanded alpha and beta TCRs within tumors tracked the tumor nonsynonymous mutation count. Expanded TCRs classified as ubiquitous or regional were counted, and these counts tracked ubiquitous and regional nonsynonymous mutations, respectively.

The specimen was lung tumor tissue, collected at surgery. The rearrangement uses TRBV3-1 and TRBJ2-7; TRBD2 might be the D (6 bases). This clonotype originated in a male donor with early-stage non-small cell lung cancer. In DNA, the CDR3 is TGTGCCAGCAGCCAAGATCTAGCGAGCTCCTACGAGCAGTACTTC. It is translated as CASSQDLASSYEQYF.